One and the same sample provided the 31 T cell receptor beta chains below, sequenced in a study of shared clonotypes between healthy human individuals. The method was immunoSEQ multiplex PCR; TCRdb's version includes in-frame clones alone and lacks a portion of them. The data show about 2.3 million clones, roughly 90% seen once. Sequenced input: naive CD4+ T cells from PBMCs. Subset defined: CD45RA+ positively selected. The receptor source for this set is a man younger than 35 in good health. Some clones in this sample may be carry-over from other donors' samples.

Concerning this clone: At one end, the junction sequence differs from germline, possibly due to a read error. The rearrangement links TRBV30 to TRBJ1-6, with TRBD1 as a possible D gene (5 bases). This CDR3 comprises 12 residues. Germline V lookup: CDR1 GTSNPN, CDR2 SVGIG (reference sequence). DNA of the CDR3: TGTGCCTGGGCTTCGGTAGCCGGGGCCCTAGCTTTT. Its protein product is CAWASVAGALAF.

In this sample, this clone turned up once. The chain links TRBV30 to TRBJ2-5; 8 bases agree with TRBD2. This CDR3 has 16 amino acids. Germline assignment: CDR1 GTSNPN and CDR2 SVGIG (reference sequence). J gave up 4 bases and V 2 bases, and 12 bases lay outside the gene matches. CDR3 in amino acids: CAWSLKTGGRVETQYF. In DNA, the CDR3 is TGTGCCTGGAGTCTTAAGACGGGAGGGAGGGTAGAGACCCAGTACTTC.

The gene calls are TRBV28 and TRBJ1-2, with D unclear. Germline V CDR1 and CDR2: MDHEN, SYDVKM. This CDR3 is built from 15 residues. The V end lost 6 bases, the J end lost 0 bases, and 14 bases lay between the germline ends. The CDR3 DNA is TGTGCCAGCAGGGTCCGGGGATCGGCTAACTATGGCTACACCTTC. Encoded protein: CASRVRGSANYGYTF.

The chain combines TRBV27 with TRBJ2-7; D uncertain. The CDR3 is made up of 16 amino acids. Germline V lookup: CDR1 MNHEY, CDR2 SMNVEV (reference sequence). Deletions cut 2 bases from V and 6 bases from J, with 20 bases between. The CDR3 protein is CASSLRAGRMLGEQYF. The CDR3 DNA reads as TGTGCCAGCAGTTTACGGGCAGGCAGGATGCTTGGCGAGCAGTACTTC.

The CDR3 spells CASSQGPRLAGGVTGELFF. The CDR3 region has the DNA TGCGCCAGCAGCCAAGGGCCCCGACTAGCGGGAGGGGTCACCGGGGAGCTGTTTTTT. V and J are TRBV4-3 and TRBJ2-2, with TRBD2 matching over 14 bases. CDR1 LGHNA and CDR2 YSLEER come from the germline V gene. The CDR3 is made up of 19 amino acids. The V segment lost 1 base and the J segment 4 bases; nucleotides outside the gene matches: 8.

The rearrangement links TRBV7-8 to TRBJ1-1, with D perhaps TRBD1 (6 bases). Germline CDR1 SGHVS, CDR2 FQNEAQ. V lost 0 bases and J 0 bases, leaving 14 bases between the germline ends. CDR3 length: 17 residues. CDR3 in DNA: TGTGCCAGCAGCTTAGCCCTCCGGGGGGCCCTGAACACTGAAGCTTTCTTT. Protein product: CASSLALRGALNTEAFF.

The chain employs TRBV27 and TRBJ1-1; weak D call: TRBD1 (5 bases). The V end lost 0 bases, the J end lost 4 bases, and 15 bases lay between the germline ends. Germline values: CDR1 MNHEY, CDR2 SMNVEV (reference sequence). This CDR3 region has 16 residues. The CDR3 coding sequence is TGTGCCAGCAGTTTATCGTCAGGGAGTTACATCACTGAAGCTTTCTTT. This translates into CASSLSSGSYITEAFF.

The genes are TRBV11-3 and TRBJ2-1; 8 bases align to TRBD1. The germline CDR1 and CDR2 sequences are SGHNT and YENEEA. The length of the CDR3 is 17 residues. J was trimmed by 0 bases and V by 4 bases; bases with no gene match: 8. CDR3 bases: TGTGCCAGCAGCTCCCCCCCAGGGGGCGGCTCCTACAATGAGCAGTTCTTC. Amino acid sequence: CASSSPPGGGSYNEQFF.

The chain has TRBV7-8 and TRBJ1-3; no firm D call. The CDR3 has 14 amino acids. V lost 5 bases, J lost 4 bases, and 12 bases lay in between. Germline-derived CDR1 and CDR2 are SGHVS and FQNEAQ. The CDR3 sequence is CASSRRSLGNTIYF. DNA for the CDR3: TGTGCCAGCAGCCGCAGGTCCTTGGGAAACACCATATATTTT.

This clone was seen a single time. The chain employs TRBV18 and TRBJ2-7; 11 bases line up with TRBD2. V dropped 5 bases and J dropped 2; count of bases not matched to a gene: 5. The CDR3 sequence is 15 residues long. Germline V gene sequence: CDR1 KGHSH, CDR2 LQKENI. The CDR3 coding sequence is TGTGCCAGCTCAACCGGGACTAGCGGAACCTACGAGCAGTACTTC. Amino acids: CASSTGTSGTYEQYF.

To note about this clone: Other nucleotide sequences from this sample produce the same CDR3. The chain links TRBV28 to TRBJ2-1; D remains unclear. CDR3 length: 12 amino acids. Per the germline V gene, CDR1 is MDHEN and CDR2 is SYDVKM. Between the trimmed V and J ends, which lost 3 bases and 6 bases, there was a span of 6 bases. CDR3 DNA sequence: TGTGCCAGCAGTTTGACACCCAATGAGCAGTTCTTC. It codes for CASSLTPNEQFF.

The V and J genes are TRBV5-1 and TRBJ2-3; no firm D call. CDR3 length equals 13 residues. Germline V gene lookup returns CDR1 SGHRS and CDR2 YFSETQ. The V end lost 4 bases, the J end lost 0 bases, and 6 bases lay between the germline ends. CDR3 amino acids: CASSPYSTDTQYF. As DNA, the CDR3 is TGCGCCAGCAGCCCGTACAGCACAGATACGCAGTATTTT.

The V call is TRBV2, the J call TRBJ1-4, with 7 positions matching TRBD1. CDR3 size: 14 residues. With 2 bases clipped from V and 6 bases from J, the junction kept 3 bases outside the gene matches. The germline CDR1 and CDR2 sequences are SNHLY and FYNNEI. CDR3: CASSEQGVDEKLFF. The DNA of the CDR3 is TGTGCCAGCAGTGAACAGGGGGTAGATGAAAAACTGTTTTTT. Drawing the rest from reference TRBV2 and TRBJ1-4, the complete variable domain is EPEVTQTPSHQVTQMGQEVILRCVPISNHLYFYWYRQILGQKVEFLVSFYNNEISEKSEIFDDQFSVERPDGSNFTLKIRSTKLEDSAMYFCASSEQGVDEKLFFGSGTQLSVL.

The V and J genes are TRBV7-3 and TRBJ2-1; 7 positions match TRBD1. CDR1 is SGHTA and CDR2 is FQGTGA in the germline V gene. With V trimmed by 3 bases and J by 4 bases, 6 bases remained unmatched. The CDR3 consists of 15 residues. The CDR3 sequence is CASSLSGTAYNEQFF. The CDR3 DNA is TGTGCCAGCAGCTTGTCCGGGACAGCTTACAATGAGCAGTTCTTC.

V and J are TRBV27 and TRBJ1-2; D is ambiguous. The CDR3 loop spans 17 amino acids. The germline CDR1 and CDR2 sequences are MNHEY and SMNVEV (reference sequence). V was trimmed by 6 bases and J by 8 bases, leaving 28 bases between them. The CDR3 is CASSNLGGRTTSLGYTF. CDR3 nucleotide sequence: TGTGCCAGCAGCAACTTAGGAGGCCGGACCACCTCACTGGGCTACACCTTC.

This clone was counted once. The J gene is TRBJ1-2, the V gene TRBV29-1; TRBD1 might be the D (5 bases). Germline CDR1 reads SQVTM; CDR2 reads ANQGSEA. The CDR3 is 13 residues long. V was pared by 6 bases and J by 2 bases, with 13 bases between. CDR3 nucleotides: TGCAGCGTCCAGGGACGGAGGAACTATGGCTACACCTTC. This codes for CSVQGRRNYGYTF.

The chain has TRBV6-5 and TRBJ1-4; TRBD1 agrees at 7 bases. The CDR3 sequence is 15 residues long. Germline V lookup: CDR1 MNHEY, CDR2 SVGAGI. Trimming removed 6 bases from V and 4 bases from J; junction bases left unmatched: 8. The chain's CDR3 is CASSPTGVLNEKLFF. The CDR3 nucleotides read TGTGCCAGCAGCCCCACAGGGGTCCTTAATGAAAAACTGTTTTTT.

The V gene is TRBV15, the J gene TRBJ1-4; D remains ambiguous. The ends were cut back, 4 bases at V and 6 bases at J, with 12 bases in the middle. Germline values: CDR1 LNHNV, CDR2 YYDKDF (reference sequence). The CDR3 runs to 14 residues. The CDR3 nucleotides read TGTGCCACCAGCAAGGCGGGGAAGGATGAAAAACTGTTTTTT. It specifies CATSKAGKDEKLFF.

The V call is TRBV19, the J call TRBJ1-5; TRBD1 aligns across 8 bases. V lost 6 bases to trimming and J lost 7 bases; unmatched junction nucleotides: 11. CDR1 and CDR2 (germline): LNHDA, SQIVND (reference sequence). The CDR3 sequence is 15 residues long. In DNA, the CDR3 is TGTGCCAGTAGCCCTAGGACAGGGTACGGGCAGCCCCAGCATTTT. Amino acids: CASSPRTGYGQPQHF.

The genes are TRBV30 and TRBJ1-1; D is unresolved. V was pared by 2 bases and J by 3 bases, with 13 bases between. Per germline, CDR1 GTSNPN and CDR2 SVGIG (reference sequence). CDR3 size: 14 residues. CDR3 nucleotides: TGTGCCTGGAGTATCCGTACCGGGGACACTGAAGCTTTCTTT. Translation gives CAWSIRTGDTEAFF.

V and J are TRBV28 and TRBJ1-1, with no clear D. Trimming left V 7 bases short and J 1 base short, with 10 bases between. This CDR3 has 13 residues. Germline V gene sequence: CDR1 MDHEN, CDR2 SYDVKM. CDR3 in amino acids: CASTPDGNTEAFF. DNA of the CDR3: TGTGCCAGCACCCCGGACGGGAACACTGAAGCTTTCTTT.

J is TRBJ2-1 and V is TRBV7-3; D gene unclear. V lost 0 bases and J 7 bases, leaving 13 bases between the germline ends. CDR3 length: 15 amino acids. Germline V gene sequence: CDR1 SGHTA, CDR2 FQGTGA. The CDR3 region is CASSLTARSFNEQFF. Here the CDR3 DNA reads TGTGCCAGCAGCTTAACGGCGAGGAGTTTTAATGAGCAGTTCTTC.

J is TRBJ2-3 and V is TRBV27; TRBD2 is a possible D gene (5 bases). Germline values: CDR1 MNHEY, CDR2 SMNVEV (reference sequence). The V end was cut by 6 bases, the J end by 0 bases, with 22 bases between. The CDR3 length is 18 residues. Written as DNA, the CDR3 is TGTGCCAGCAGCCTATTTTACTCCGGGGATACTAGCACAGATACGCAGTATTTT. Translated, it gives CASSLFYSGDTSTDTQYF.

A remark on this clone: Additional DNA sequences in this sample encode the identical CDR3. The chain links TRBV6-1 to TRBJ2-7; 11 bases line up with TRBD1. Losses at the gene ends were 4 bases for V and 2 bases for J; bases not matched to a gene: 1. The CDR3 extends over 14 amino acids. CDR1 and CDR2 (germline): MNHNS, SASEGT. CDR3 protein: CASSGTGGTYEQYF. CDR3 DNA: TGTGCCAGCAGTGGGACAGGGGGCACCTACGAGCAGTACTTC.

The chain is built from TRBV4-2 and TRBJ2-1; 7 bases align to TRBD1. The CDR3 spans 16 residues. V shed 3 bases and J 6 bases; nucleotides not matched to a gene: 11. The germline V gene encodes CDR1 LGHNA and CDR2 YNFKEQ. CDR3 residues: CASSHVTGTDPNEQFF. CDR3 nucleotide sequence: TGTGCCAGCAGCCACGTAACCGGGACAGATCCCAATGAGCAGTTCTTC.

As to this clone: Relative to the germline gene, one junction end is altered; a read error may explain this. V gene TRBV7-2 combines with J gene TRBJ1-2, with D possibly TRBD1 on 5 matching bases. The germline CDR1 and CDR2 sequences are SGHTA and FQGNSA. The CDR3 has 14 residues. CDR3 bases: TGTGCCAGCAGCGGAAGAGGGGTTTACTACGGCTACACCTTC. It translates to CASSGRGVYYGYTF. Complete variable domain (other parts from reference TRBV7-2 and TRBJ1-2): GAGVSQSPSNKVTEKGKDVELRCDPISGHTALYWYRQSLGQGLEFLIYFQGNSAPDKSGLPSDRFSAERTGGSVSTLTIQRTQQEDSAVYLCASSGRGVYYGYTFGSGTRLTVV.

As concerns this clone: The same CDR3 is also encoded by other DNA sequences in this sample. The chain employs TRBV9 and TRBJ2-7; 10 bases match TRBD2. Germline V gives CDR1 SGDLS, CDR2 YYNGEE. The CDR3 length is 15 residues. V shed 0 bases and J 2 bases; nucleotides not matched to a gene: 2. The CDR3 reads CASSVEGTSAYEQYF. The CDR3 DNA follows: TGTGCCAGCAGCGTAGAAGGGACTAGCGCCTACGAGCAGTACTTC.

Notes on this clone: Other DNA sequences of this sample code for an identical CDR3. The chain carries TRBV5-1 and TRBJ1-5, with D perhaps matching TRBD1 (6 bases). V lost 4 bases, J lost 3 bases, and 11 bases lay in between. Germline loops: CDR1 SGHRS, CDR2 YFSETQ. The CDR3 contains 14 residues. The CDR3: CASSLGGPNQPQHF. For the CDR3, the DNA is TGCGCCAGCAGCCTCGGGGGCCCCAATCAGCCCCAGCATTTT.

This chain links TRBV7-2 with TRBJ2-2; TRBD1 or TRBD2 may be the D gene (6 bases each). Deletions cut 5 bases from V and 6 bases from J, with 22 bases between. This CDR3 has 17 residues. CDR1 is SGHTA, CDR2 FQGNSA, per germline. The CDR3 region is CASSQQRLGQGPGELFF. DNA of the CDR3: TGTGCCAGCAGCCAGCAAAGACTAGGCCAGGGGCCCGGGGAGCTGTTTTTT.

A word on this clone: Other DNA sequences of this sample code for an identical CDR3. J is TRBJ2-3 and V is TRBV7-2; D not certain. V was cut by 3 bases and J by 1 base, with 8 bases left in between. The CDR3 is 14 residues long. Germline CDR1 is SGHTA and CDR2 is FQGNSA. The CDR3: CASSLGMGTDTQYF. CDR3 sequence (DNA): TGTGCCAGCAGCTTGGGGATGGGCACAGATACGCAGTATTTT.

CDR3 sequence (DNA): TGCGCCAGCAGCCAGGGACACGGCGAAAAACTGTTTTTT. It encodes CASSQGHGEKLFF. The V gene is TRBV4-1, the J gene TRBJ1-4; weak D call: TRBD1 (6 bases). The V and J ends lost 3 bases and 8 bases respectively, with 10 bases between them. Looked up from germline, CDR1 is MGHRA and CDR2 is YSYEKL. There are 13 residues in the CDR3.